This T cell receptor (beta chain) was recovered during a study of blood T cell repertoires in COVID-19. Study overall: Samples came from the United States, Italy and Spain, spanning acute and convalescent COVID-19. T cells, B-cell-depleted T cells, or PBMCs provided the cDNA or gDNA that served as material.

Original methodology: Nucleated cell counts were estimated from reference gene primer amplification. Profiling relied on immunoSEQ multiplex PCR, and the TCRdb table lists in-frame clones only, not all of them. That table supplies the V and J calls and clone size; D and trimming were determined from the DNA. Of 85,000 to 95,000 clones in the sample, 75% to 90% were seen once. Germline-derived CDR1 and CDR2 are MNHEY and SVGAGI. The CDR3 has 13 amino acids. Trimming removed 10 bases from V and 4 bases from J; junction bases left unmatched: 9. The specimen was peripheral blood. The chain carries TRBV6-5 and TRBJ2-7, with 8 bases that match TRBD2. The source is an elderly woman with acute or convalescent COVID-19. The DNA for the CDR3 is TGTGCCACCCGGGGGGGCCCAGGGTACGAGCAGTACTTC. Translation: CATRGGPGYEQYF.